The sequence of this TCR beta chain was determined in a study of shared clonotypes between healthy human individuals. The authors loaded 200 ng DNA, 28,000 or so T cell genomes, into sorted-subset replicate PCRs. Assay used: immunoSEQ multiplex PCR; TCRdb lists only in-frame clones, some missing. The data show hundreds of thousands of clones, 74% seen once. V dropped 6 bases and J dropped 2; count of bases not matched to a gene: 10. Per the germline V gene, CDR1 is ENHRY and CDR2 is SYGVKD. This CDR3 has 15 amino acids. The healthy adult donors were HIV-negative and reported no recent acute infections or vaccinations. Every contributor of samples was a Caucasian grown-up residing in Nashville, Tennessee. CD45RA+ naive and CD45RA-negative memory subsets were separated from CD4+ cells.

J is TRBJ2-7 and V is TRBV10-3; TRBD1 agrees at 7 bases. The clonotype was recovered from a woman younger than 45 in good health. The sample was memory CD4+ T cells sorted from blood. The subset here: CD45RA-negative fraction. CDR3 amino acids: CAISLNGQATYEQYF. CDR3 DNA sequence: TGTGCCATCAGCTTAAACGGACAGGCCACCTACGAGCAGTACTTC.